This T cell receptor (beta chain) was identified during a study of blood T cell repertoires in COVID-19. The wider study: T cells, B-cell-depleted T cells, or PBMCs provided the cDNA or gDNA that served as material.

Germline V lookup: CDR1 SGHTA, CDR2 FQGNSA. Trimming pared 7 bases from V and 3 bases from J, leaving 19 bases between. The CDR3 is 15 residues long. This clone has a single count. Study processing details: Reference gene primers were amplified, and this amplification served to estimate nucleated cell counts. Sequenced by immunoSEQ multiplex PCR; TCRdb stores in-frame clones only, minus some. V, J and clone size derive from that table, while D and trimming were established from the DNA sequence. This sample has around 50,000 clones, with 75% to 90% found just once. The material sequenced was peripheral blood. This TCR was recovered from a human donor in a cohort sampled during active COVID-19. V usage is TRBV7-2 and J usage is TRBJ2-7; no clear D. The CDR3 loop reads CASTTLSSYSYEQYF. The CDR3 DNA reads as TGTGCCAGCACGACACTCAGTTCCTATAGCTACGAGCAGTACTTC. Full variable domain (missing parts from reference TRBV7-2 and TRBJ2-7): GAGVSQSPSNKVTEKGKDVELRCDPISGHTALYWYRQSLGQGLEFLIYFQGNSAPDKSGLPSDRFSAERTGGSVSTLTIQRTQQEDSAVYLCASTTLSSYSYEQYFGPGTRLTVT.